Presented here are 13 T cell receptor beta chains from one specimen sequenced in a study of shared clonotypes between healthy human individuals. Here immunoSEQ multiplex PCR was the method, and the copy in TCRdb shows in-frame clones only, minus some. The sample has 850,000 to 1,200,000 clones, roughly 80% seen once. Sequencing used memory CD4+ T cells sorted from blood. Indicated subset: CD45RA-negative fraction. Receptors were obtained from a man aged 18 to 30 in good health.

This chain's CDR3 is CASSGQGNNGEKLFF. CDR3 bases: TGCGCCAGCAGCGGACAGGGGAATAACGGTGAAAAACTGTTTTTT. V and J are TRBV5-1 and TRBJ1-4; 9 positions agree with TRBD1. The length of the CDR3 is 15 residues. V lost 4 bases to trimming and J lost 7 bases; unmatched junction nucleotides: 8. The germline CDR1 and CDR2 sequences are SGHRS and YFSETQ.

This chain joins TRBV27 and TRBJ1-2, with 7 bases identical to TRBD1. V lost 5 bases and J lost 6; bases outside the gene matches: 3. Germline loops: CDR1 MNHEY, CDR2 SMNVEV (reference sequence). The CDR3 has 12 amino acids. The DNA for the CDR3 is TGTGCCAGCAGTAAGGGGGCGGATGGCTACACCTTC. Its translation is CASSKGADGYTF.

The genes are TRBV19 and TRBJ1-5; a possible D gene is TRBD1 (6 bases). The CDR3 extends over 12 amino acids. Germline CDR1 reads LNHDA; CDR2 reads SQIVND (reference sequence). The germline V and J ends were trimmed by 9 bases and 4 bases, with 10 bases remaining between them. The CDR3 protein is CARSQGNQPQHF. The CDR3 nucleotides are TGTGCCAGGAGTCAGGGGAATCAGCCCCAGCATTTT.

The CDR3, as DNA: TGTGCCACTGGACAGGGCGCCCAAGAGACCCAGTACTTC. Residues: CATGQGAQETQYF. The V gene is TRBV19, the J gene TRBJ2-5; TRBD1 aligns across 8 bases. This CDR3 contains 13 residues. In germline, CDR1 is LNHDA, CDR2 SQIVND (reference sequence). Losses at the gene ends were 10 bases for V and 1 base for J; bases not matched to a gene: 5.

The rearrangement joins TRBV2 to TRBJ1-5, with 8 bases matching TRBD1. CDR1 is SNHLY and CDR2 is FYNNEI in the germline V gene. J was trimmed by 2 bases and V by 5 bases; bases with no gene match: 2. The CDR3 loop spans 14 amino acids. The CDR3 loop reads CASSKDRGNQPQHF. The CDR3 nucleotides read TGTGCCAGCAGTAAGGACAGGGGCAATCAGCCCCAGCATTTT.

The chain links TRBV28 to TRBJ2-7; the match to TRBD1 covers 8 bases. This CDR3 spans 15 amino acids. The V and J ends lost 4 bases and 3 bases, in that order; junction bases with no gene match: 8. Looked up from germline, CDR1 is MDHEN and CDR2 is SYDVKM. Written as DNA, the CDR3 is TGTGCCAGCAGTTCACAGGGGGACATTTTCTACGAGCAGTACTTC. As protein: CASSSQGDIFYEQYF.

This chain connects TRBV11-2 to TRBJ2-5, with D tentatively TRBD1 (6 bases). CDR1 is SGHAT and CDR2 is FQNNGV in the germline V gene. V shed 5 bases and J shed 2 bases, with 12 bases lying between them. The CDR3 is made up of 14 amino acids. The CDR3 sequence is CASSKTGRQETQYF. In DNA, the CDR3 is TGTGCCAGCAGCAAGACAGGACGACAAGAGACCCAGTACTTC.

The chain carries TRBV6-1 and TRBJ2-5; 7 nucleotides match TRBD2. The CDR3 extends over 16 amino acids. The germline V gene has CDR1 MNHNS and CDR2 SASEGT. Trimming removed 3 bases from V and 2 bases from J; junction bases left unmatched: 9. The chain's CDR3 is CASSDSKRGRQETQYF. The CDR3, as DNA: TGTGCCAGCAGTGATTCTAAGCGGGGTCGGCAAGAGACCCAGTACTTC.

The chain has TRBV27 and TRBJ2-6, with 8 bases that match TRBD1. The CDR3 runs 17 residues. V shed 5 bases, J shed 4 bases, and the junction held 10 bases outside the gene matches. Germline-derived CDR1 and CDR2 are MNHEY and SMNVEV (reference sequence). CDR3 nucleotide sequence: TGTGCCAGCAGTCCCCTTTTCAGGGGGCTCGGGGCCAACGTCCTGACTTTC. Its protein is CASSPLFRGLGANVLTF.

The genes are TRBV13 and TRBJ1-3; 7 bases line up with TRBD1. Trimming took 6 bases from V and 6 from J; bases not matched to a gene: 8. The CDR3 extends over 14 amino acids. Germline V gene data show CDR1 as PRHDT and CDR2 as FYEKMQ (reference sequence). CDR3 loop: CASSLGQSPNTIYF. CDR3 nucleotides: TGTGCCAGCAGTTTGGGACAGTCGCCAAACACCATATATTTT.

This chain joins TRBV6-1 and TRBJ2-7; D ambiguous. Germline assignment: CDR1 MNHNS and CDR2 SASEGT. The CDR3 loop spans 11 amino acids. Trimming stripped 4 bases from V and 9 bases from J, with 10 bases between. Here the CDR3 DNA reads TGTGCCAGCAGTGGATATAAGGGGCAGTACTTC. This codes for CASSGYKGQYF.

The chain links TRBV2 to TRBJ1-2; tentative D call: TRBD1 (6 bases). This CDR3 spans 13 amino acids. Per the germline V gene, CDR1 is SNHLY and CDR2 is FYNNEI. Trimming pared 3 bases from V and 4 bases from J, leaving 9 bases between. The CDR3 nucleotides read TGTGCCAGCAGTGATATACAGGGCTATGGCTACACCTTC. It translates to CASSDIQGYGYTF.

This sequence joins TRBV4-3 and TRBJ1-1, with 7 bases fitting TRBD1. This CDR3 has 16 amino acids. With V trimmed by 3 bases and J by 3 bases, 10 bases remained unmatched. Germline loops: CDR1 LGHNA, CDR2 YSLEER. The CDR3 spells CASSQNRGGRDTEAFF. The CDR3 DNA sequence: TGCGCCAGCAGCCAGAACAGGGGAGGACGGGACACTGAAGCTTTCTTT.